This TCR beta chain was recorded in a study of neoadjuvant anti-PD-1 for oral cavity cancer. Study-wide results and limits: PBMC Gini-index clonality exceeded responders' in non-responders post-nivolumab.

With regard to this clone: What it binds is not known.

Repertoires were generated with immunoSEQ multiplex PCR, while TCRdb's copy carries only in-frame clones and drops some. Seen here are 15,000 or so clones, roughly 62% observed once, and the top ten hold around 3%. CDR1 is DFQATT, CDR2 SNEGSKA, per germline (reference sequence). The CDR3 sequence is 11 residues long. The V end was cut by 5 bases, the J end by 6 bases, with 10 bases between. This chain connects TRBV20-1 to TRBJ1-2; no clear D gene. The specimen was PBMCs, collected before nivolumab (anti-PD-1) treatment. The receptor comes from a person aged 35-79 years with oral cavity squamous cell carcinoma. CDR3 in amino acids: CSAQALDGYTF. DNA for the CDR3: TGCAGTGCTCAAGCGCTCGATGGCTACACCTTC.